One and the same sample provided the 5 T cell receptor beta chains below, sequenced in a study of blood T cell repertoires in COVID-19. The method was immunoSEQ multiplex PCR; TCRdb's version includes in-frame clones alone and lacks a portion of them. The repertoire holds about 190,000 clones, with just under 85% as singletons. The sample taken for sequencing was peripheral blood. These receptors came from a woman between 65 and 79 years old with active or convalescent COVID-19.

The chain has TRBV6-2 or TRBV6-3 and TRBJ1-5; 10 bases align to TRBD1. With 4 bases clipped from V and 3 bases from J, the junction kept 6 bases outside the gene matches. This CDR3 region has 16 residues. Looked up from germline, CDR1 is MNHEY and CDR2 is SVGEGT. DNA of the CDR3: TGTGCCAGCAGTTGGAGGACAGGGGGGAACAATCAGCCCCAGCATTTT. Protein sequence: CASSWRTGGNNQPQHF.

The rearrangement joins TRBV4-1 to TRBJ2-7; 11 bases fit TRBD2. The ends lost 1 base at V and 4 bases at J; junction bases unmatched: 3. This CDR3 is 15 amino acids long. Germline V gene sequence: CDR1 MGHRA, CDR2 YSYEKL. CDR3 in DNA: TGCGCCAGCAGCCAAGGAATAGCGGGAGGGTACGAGCAGTACTTC. Translated: CASSQGIAGGYEQYF.

V usage is TRBV5-6 and J usage is TRBJ2-1; 7 bases align to TRBD2. CDR3 length equals 13 residues. The trim removed 4 bases at V and 7 bases at J, leaving 5 bases unmatched. CDR1 is SGHDT and CDR2 is YYEEEE in the germline V gene. The CDR3 here is CASSRREGNEQFF. In DNA, the CDR3 is TGTGCCAGCAGCCGTAGGGAGGGGAATGAGCAGTTCTTC.

This clone appeared a single time. The chain's CDR3 is CASSLVNEQFF. The CDR3, as DNA: TGTGCCAGTAGTCTAGTAAATGAGCAGTTCTTC. The rearrangement links TRBV19 to TRBJ2-1; no clear D gene. Trimming took 5 bases from V and 7 from J, leaving 6 bases between them. The length of the CDR3 is 11 residues. Germline V gene lookup returns CDR1 LNHDA and CDR2 SQIVND (reference sequence). The full variable domain, rest sourced from reference TRBV19 and TRBJ2-1, is DGGITQSPKYLFRKEGQNVTLSCEQNLNHDAMYWYRQDPGQGLRLIYYSQIVNDFQKGDIAEGYSVSREKKESFPLTVTSAQKNPTAFYLCASSLVNEQFFGPGTRLTVL.

This rearrangement joins TRBV5-6 to TRBJ2-7; the D gene is possibly TRBD2 (6 bases). This CDR3 is 13 amino acids long. CDR1 SGHDT and CDR2 YYEEEE come from the germline V gene. Trimming cost V 4 bases and J 2 bases, with 10 bases left between them. The CDR3 sequence: CASSRGVTYEQYF. The CDR3 bases are TGTGCCAGCAGCCGCGGGGTAACCTACGAGCAGTACTTC.